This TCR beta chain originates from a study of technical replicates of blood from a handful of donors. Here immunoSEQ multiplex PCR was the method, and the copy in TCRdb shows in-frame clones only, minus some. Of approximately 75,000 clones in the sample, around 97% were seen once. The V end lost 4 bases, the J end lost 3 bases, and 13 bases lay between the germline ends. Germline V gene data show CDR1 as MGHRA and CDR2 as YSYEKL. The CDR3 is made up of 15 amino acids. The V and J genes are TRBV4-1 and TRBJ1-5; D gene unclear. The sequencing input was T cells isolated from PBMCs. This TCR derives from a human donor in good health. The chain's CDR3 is CASSPSGILNQPQHF. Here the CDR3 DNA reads TGCGCCAGCAGCCCATCGGGGATCCTCAATCAGCCCCAGCATTTT.